The sample holds many counts of the clone carrying this T cell receptor (beta chain). This library used about 360 ng RNA and molecular barcoded adaptors spanning alpha/delta and beta/gamma chains. MiXCR was run by TCRdb on the reads, yielding one entry per CDR3 protein. Of 30,000 to 35,000 distinct CDR3 sequences listed, under 20% are singletons. The record originates from a study of read filtering for tumor transcriptome and immune sequencing. The CDR3 is 16 amino acids. Germline CDR1 and CDR2: SGHRS and YFSETQ. Unmatched junction bases numbered 6, after V lost 3 bases and J lost 4 bases. The sequence came from a donor at least 40 years old with multiple myeloma. The sequenced sample was a population of CD138-negative cells sorted from bone marrow. The chain is built from TRBV5-1 and TRBJ2-1; the match to TRBD2 covers 11 bases. The CDR3 reads CASSYSTSGGYNEQFF. CDR3 sequence (DNA): TGCGCCAGCAGCTATTCCACTAGCGGGGGTTACAATGAGCAGTTCTTC. The full variable domain, in which reference TRBV5-1 and TRBJ2-1 provide the parts outside the CDR3, is KAGVTQTPRYLIKTRGQQVTLSCSPISGHRSVSWYQQTPGQGLQFLFEYFSETQRNKGNFPGRFSGRQFSNSRSEMNVSTLELGDSALYLCASSYSTSGGYNEQFFGPGTRLTVL.